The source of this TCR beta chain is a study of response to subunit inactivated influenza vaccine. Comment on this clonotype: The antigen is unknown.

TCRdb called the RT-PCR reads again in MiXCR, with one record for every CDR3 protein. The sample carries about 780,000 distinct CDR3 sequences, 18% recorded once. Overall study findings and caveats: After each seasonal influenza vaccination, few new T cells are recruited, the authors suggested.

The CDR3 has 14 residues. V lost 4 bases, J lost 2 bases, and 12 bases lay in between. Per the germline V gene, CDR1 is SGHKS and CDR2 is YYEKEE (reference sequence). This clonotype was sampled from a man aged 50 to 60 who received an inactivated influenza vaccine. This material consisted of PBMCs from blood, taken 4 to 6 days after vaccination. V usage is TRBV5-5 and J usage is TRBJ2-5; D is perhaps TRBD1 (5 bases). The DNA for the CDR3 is TGTGCCAGCAGCCGGTGGGCAGGGCAAGAGACCCAGTACTTC. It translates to CASSRWAGQETQYF.